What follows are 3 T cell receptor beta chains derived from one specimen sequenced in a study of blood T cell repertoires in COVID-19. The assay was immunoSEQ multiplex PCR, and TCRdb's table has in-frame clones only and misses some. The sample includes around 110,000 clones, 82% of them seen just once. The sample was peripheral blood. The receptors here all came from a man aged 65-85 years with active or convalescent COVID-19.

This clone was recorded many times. Here the CDR3 reads CAWESREGQPQHF. CDR3 nucleotide sequence: TGTGCCTGGGAATCCAGGGAAGGACAGCCCCAGCATTTT. The V gene is TRBV30, the J gene TRBJ1-5, with D possibly matching TRBD1 (5 bases). CDR1 GTSNPN and CDR2 SVGIG come from the germline V gene (reference sequence). The CDR3 contains 13 residues. The ends were cut back, 5 bases at V and 7 bases at J, with 15 bases in the middle.

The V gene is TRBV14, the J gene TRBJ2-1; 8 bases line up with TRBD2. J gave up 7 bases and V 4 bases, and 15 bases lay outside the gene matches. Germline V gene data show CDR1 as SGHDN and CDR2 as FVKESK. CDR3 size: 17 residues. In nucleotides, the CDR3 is TGTGCCAGCAGCCCTGGATGGGGTTCGGGAGGGCCAAATGAGCAGTTCTTC. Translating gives CASSPGWGSGGPNEQFF. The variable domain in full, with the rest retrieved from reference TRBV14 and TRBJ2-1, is EAGVTQFPSHSVIEKGQTVTLRCDPISGHDNLYWYRRVMGKEIKFLLHFVKESKQDESGMPNNRFLAERTGGTYSTLKVQPAELEDSGVYFCASSPGWGSGGPNEQFFGPGTRLTVL.

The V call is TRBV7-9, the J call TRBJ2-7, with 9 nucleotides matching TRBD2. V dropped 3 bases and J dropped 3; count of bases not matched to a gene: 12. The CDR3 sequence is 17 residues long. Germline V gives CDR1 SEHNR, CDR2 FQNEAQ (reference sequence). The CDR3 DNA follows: TGTGCCAGCAGCTTGATTGGACTTCTACTAGCGGGCTACGAGCAGTACTTC. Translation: CASSLIGLLLAGYEQYF.